This T cell receptor (beta chain) was profiled in a study of blood T cell repertoires in COVID-19 (dated by TCRdb to the early 2020s). As for the study more broadly: Samples covering the acute and convalescent phases of COVID-19 were provided by collaborators in the United States, Italy and Spain. The repertoires were released in a freely available public database meant as a resource for research on the immune response to SARS-CoV-2. The samples were drawn from the first 160 participants of the ongoing ImmuneRACE study and from 950 to 1,500 subjects provided by 6 global collaborators. The material from the prospective study consisted of cDNA or gDNA derived from T cells, B-cell-depleted T cells, or PBMCs. Nearly every sample came with metadata listing a de-identified subject ID, COVID-19 status, age in years and sex. Where available, HLA class I and class II types were obtained from metadata supplied by the sample provider rather than from assay-based typing. Deeply sampled blood TCRbeta repertoires from subjects exposed to, actively infected with, or recovered from COVID-19 were included in the dataset.

Overall results and qualifications from the work: How much clinical and demographic metadata was included differed by source and by participant, and the metadata was provided uncurated.

Points on this clone: The clone's antigen remains unknown. No clone much larger than this one lies a single base away; base qualities are absent.

The immunoSEQ Assay, a bias-controlled multiplex PCR, was used to amplify TCRbeta CDR3 regions from genomic DNA. As for how the authors treated the data: Nucleated cell counts per sample were estimated from amplification of reference gene primers within the assay. Sequence reads were collapsed and filtered to measure the absolute abundance of every unique TCRbeta CDR3 rearrangement. Productive Simpson clonality was computed per sample as the square root of Simpson's diversity index over productive rearrangements. TCRdb carries this immuneACCESS record with in-frame sequences only. Its versions omit some clonotypes, under half of them owing to an unresolved V gene in the studies checked, with the rest unexplained. V and J calls and clone size are as listed in that table; D and trimming were resolved from the DNA. The sample data list some 500,000 clones, and roughly nine tenths of these were observed just once. Around 7.8% of the sample lies in the top ten.

In Seattle, one collaborating source enrolled patients while the infection was active and tracked those patients longitudinally over the course of disease. Each collaborating institution followed its own protocols to collect whole blood in K2EDTA tubes. For TCRbeta analysis, collaborators shipped samples as frozen whole blood, isolated PBMCs, or DNA extracted from either of those sample types. The sample taken for sequencing was peripheral blood. This TCR was recovered from a woman aged 50 to 65 with COVID-19, enrolled during active disease.

The CDR3 protein sequence reads: CASSEVGLSGANVLTF. At the DNA level, the sequence is TGTGCCAGCAGTGAAGTGGGACTTTCCGGGGCCAACGTCCTGACTTTC. The V gene is TRBV6-1 and the J gene is TRBJ2-6; the D region possibly corresponds to TRBD2 (6 bases align). Spanning cysteine to phenylalanine, the CDR3 consists of 16 amino acids. This entry keeps only the CDR3 DNA: 48 bases, framed from base 1. CDR1 and CDR2 were assigned from the germline V gene as MNHNS and SASEGT. A distance of 11 bases separates the germline ends of V and J, which lose 1 base and 4 bases respectively.